The 15 T cell receptor beta chains below come from one sample, sequenced in a study of T cells in Graves' hyperthyroidism and ophthalmopathy. Template material for amplifying TCR beta CDR3 regions consisted of RNA transcripts. The primer set for the first-round RT-PCR of the TCR CDR3 was HTBI. A single record per CDR3 protein comes from TCRdb applying MiXCR to the multiplex PCR reads. The data hold about 570,000 distinct CDR3 sequences, with less than 15% observed a single time. Sequenced sample: blood. These receptor sequences come from a woman aged 40 to 55 with Graves' hyperthyroidism.

This clonotype was observed a handful of times. The chain is built from TRBV5-5 and TRBJ2-1, with TRBD2 matching 9 bases. The germline V gene encodes CDR1 SGHKS and CDR2 YYEKEE (reference sequence). The CDR3 has 15 amino acids. The V segment lost 2 bases and the J segment 7 bases; nucleotides outside the gene matches: 7. The CDR3 loop is CASSFHLAGRNEQFF. The CDR3 region has the DNA TGTGCCAGCAGCTTTCATCTAGCGGGGCGAAATGAGCAGTTCTTC. The entire variable domain, with the rest obtained from reference TRBV5-5 and TRBJ2-1, is as follows: DAGVTQSPTHLIKTRGQQVTLRCSPISGHKSVSWYQQVLGQGPQFIFQYYEKEERGRGNFPDRFSARQFPNYSSELNVNALLLGDSALYLCASSFHLAGRNEQFFGPGTRLTVL.

The V and J genes are TRBV19 and TRBJ1-5; tentative D call: TRBD1 (5 bases). The CDR3 loop spans 14 amino acids. V lost 6 bases and J 1 base, leaving 10 bases between the germline ends. Germline V gene data show CDR1 as LNHDA and CDR2 as SQIVND (reference sequence). The CDR3 region has the DNA TGTGCCAGTAGGACAGCCTCCAGCAATCAGCCCCAGCATTTT. This sequence encodes CASRTASSNQPQHF.

This clonotype has more than one count but fewer than ten. The chain is built from TRBV27 and TRBJ2-7; maybe TRBD1 (6 bases). CDR1 and CDR2 from the germline V gene are MNHEY and SMNVEV (reference sequence). Trimming pared 6 bases from V and 7 bases from J, leaving 10 bases between. The CDR3 is 11 amino acids. CDR3 sequence reads: CASSTGWEQYF. The CDR3, as DNA: TGTGCCAGCAGCACAGGGTGGGAGCAGTACTTC.

Ten or more counts support this clonotype. The chain is built from TRBV27 and TRBJ1-5; no clear D gene. There are 15 residues in the CDR3. V dropped 2 bases and J dropped 0 bases, with 8 bases sitting between them. Germline V gives CDR1 MNHEY, CDR2 SMNVEV (reference sequence). The CDR3 nucleotides read TGTGCCAGCAGTTTAGGCAGGTATAGCAATCAGCCCCAGCATTTT. This translates into CASSLGRYSNQPQHF.

This clonotype was seen ten or more times. DNA of the CDR3: TGTGCCAGCAGCCAGCCTAGCACAGATACGCAGTATTTT. The encoded protein is CASSQPSTDTQYF. V gene TRBV6-1 combines with J gene TRBJ2-3; D gene ambiguous. Trimming left V 6 bases short and J 0 bases short, with 7 bases between. This CDR3 has 13 residues. Germline V gene data show CDR1 as MNHNS and CDR2 as SASEGT.

CDR3 nucleotides: TGCAGTGCTCTACGACAGGGGGAGAACACCGGGGAGCTGTTTTTT. Translation gives CSALRQGENTGELFF. The chain combines TRBV20-1 with TRBJ2-2; TRBD1 aligns across 9 bases. Germline V gene data show CDR1 as DFQATT and CDR2 as SNEGSKA (reference sequence). This CDR3 region has 15 residues. V shed 5 bases and J 1 base; nucleotides not matched to a gene: 5.

The CDR3 region has the DNA TGCGCCAGTTCCGGGACTAGCGGGAGCCCCTACGAGCAGTACTTC. It translates to CASSGTSGSPYEQYF. The rearrangement joins TRBV5-1 to TRBJ2-7, with TRBD2 matching 14 bases. J was trimmed by 2 bases and V by 8 bases; bases with no gene match: 6. This CDR3 has 15 residues. CDR1 is SGHRS and CDR2 is YFSETQ in the germline V gene.

There are many counts of this clonotype. The V call is TRBV30, the J call TRBJ1-2; possibly TRBD1 for D (6 bases). The germline V gene has CDR1 GTSNPN and CDR2 SVGIG (reference sequence). CDR3 length: 17 residues. The V end lost 2 bases, the J end lost 1 base, and 20 bases lay between the germline ends. Here the CDR3 reads CAWSSNIRGADNYGYTF. The CDR3, as DNA: TGTGCCTGGAGTTCGAATATCCGGGGGGCAGATAACTATGGCTACACCTTC.

This clonotype has just a few counts. CDR3: CASSQVLGETQYF. The CDR3 DNA reads TGTGCCAGCAGCCAAGTCCTTGGGGAGACCCAGTACTTC. The rearrangement uses TRBV3-1 and TRBJ2-5; D is uncertain. Germline-derived CDR1 and CDR2 are LGHDT and YNNKEL (reference sequence). The CDR3 is 13 amino acids. V dropped 1 base and J dropped 5 bases, with 8 bases sitting between them.

At least ten counts were recorded for this clonotype. V usage is TRBV12-3 or TRBV12-4 and J usage is TRBJ1-1; D uncertain. The CDR3 spans 13 residues. Trimming took 3 bases from V and 1 from J, leaving 6 bases between them. In DNA form, the CDR3 reads TGTGCCAGCAGTTTGGGTGAGAACACTGAAGCTTTCTTT. Translation: CASSLGENTEAFF.

This clonotype was counted many times. The chain employs TRBV9 and TRBJ1-1, with D unresolved. From germline, CDR1 is SGDLS and CDR2 YYNGEE. V was trimmed by 5 bases and J by 0 bases, leaving 11 bases between them. The CDR3 contains 14 residues. The CDR3 nucleotides read TGTGCCAGCAGTAACACTTTCATGAACACTGAAGCTTTCTTT. It is translated as CASSNTFMNTEAFF.

This clonotype was counted many times. The V and J genes are TRBV3-1 and TRBJ2-5, with D perhaps TRBD1 or TRBD2 (6 bases each). This CDR3 is 14 amino acids long. The V gene's germline CDR1 is LGHDT and CDR2 YNNKEL (reference sequence). The ends were cut back, 0 bases at V and 7 bases at J, with 12 bases in the middle. In DNA, the CDR3 is TGTGCCAGCAGCCAAGATCCGGGGGCCGGGACCCAGTACTTC. This codes for CASSQDPGAGTQYF.

The rearrangement joins TRBV7-9 to TRBJ2-1; D is possibly TRBD1 (6 bases). The CDR3 spans 23 residues. Germline CDR1 reads SEHNR; CDR2 reads FQNEAQ (reference sequence). Trimming removed 4 bases at V and 7 bases at J, with 41 bases between. This chain's CDR3 is CASSSGRVGENRDNELRRNEQFF. For the CDR3, the DNA is TGTGCCAGCAGCTCCGGCAGAGTAGGGGAGAACCGGGACAACGAGTTACGGAGGAATGAGCAGTTCTTC.

This clonotype was seen repeatedly, ten times or more. This chain connects TRBV10-3 to TRBJ2-1; TRBD1 matches at 11 bases. Unmatched junction bases numbered 17, after V lost 4 bases and J lost 9 bases. Germline CDR1 and CDR2: ENHRY and SYGVKD. This CDR3 contains 18 residues. CDR3 nucleotide sequence: TGTGCCATCAGTGCACACCGAGATCCGGGACAGGGGGTTGTTGAGCAGTTCTTC. It specifies CAISAHRDPGQGVVEQFF.

This clonotype was seen ten or more times. This sequence joins TRBV28 and TRBJ2-5, with TRBD2 matching 7 bases. The CDR3 sequence is 15 residues long. Trimming removed 6 bases from V and 5 bases from J; junction bases left unmatched: 12. The germline gives CDR1 MDHEN, CDR2 SYDVKM. Written as DNA, the CDR3 is TGTGCCAGCAGGCAACTAGCGAACCCAGGGGAGACCCAGTACTTC. This gives the protein CASRQLANPGETQYF.